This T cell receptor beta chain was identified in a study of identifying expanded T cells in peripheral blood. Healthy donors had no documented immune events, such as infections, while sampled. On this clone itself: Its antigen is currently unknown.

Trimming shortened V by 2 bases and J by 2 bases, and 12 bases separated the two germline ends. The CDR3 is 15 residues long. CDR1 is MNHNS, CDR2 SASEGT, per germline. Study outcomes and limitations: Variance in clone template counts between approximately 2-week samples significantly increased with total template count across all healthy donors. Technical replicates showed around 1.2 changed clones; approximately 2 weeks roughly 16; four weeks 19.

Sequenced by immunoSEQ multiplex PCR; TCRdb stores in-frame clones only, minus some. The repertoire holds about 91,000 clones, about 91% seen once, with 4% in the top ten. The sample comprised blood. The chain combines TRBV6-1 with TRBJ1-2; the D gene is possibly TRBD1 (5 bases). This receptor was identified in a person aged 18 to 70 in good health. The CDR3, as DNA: TGTGCCAGCAGTGAAATGGGGCAGAACAACTATGGCTACACCTTC. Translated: CASSEMGQNNYGYTF.